The clone carrying this T cell receptor beta chain was seen only a few times. TCRdb re-derived calls from the RT-PCR reads in MiXCR, one entry per CDR3 protein. The table shows 650,000 to 800,000 distinct CDR3 sequences, with 11% to 15% occurring only once. The receptor was isolated from a female donor in good health, serving as a healthy control. The source material was memory CD4+ T cells from blood.

The CDR3 reads CASSYAPLAGGSDEQFF. CDR3 nucleotide sequence: TGTGCCAGCAGTTACGCCCCTCTAGCGGGAGGTAGCGATGAGCAGTTCTTC. The V gene is TRBV6-2 or TRBV6-3, the J gene TRBJ2-1, with 11 bases lining up with TRBD2. Germline V lookup: CDR1 MNHEY, CDR2 SVGEGT. The trim removed 2 bases at V and 8 bases at J, leaving 11 bases unmatched. This CDR3 comprises 17 residues.